These T cell receptor beta chains were read from a single sample in a study of identical twins. TCRdb re-analysed the 5' RACE reads in MiXCR, keeping a single row per CDR3 protein. The sample has around 680,000 distinct CDR3 sequences, over 8.5% seen once; the top ten hold approximately 0.96%. The same data also contributed to another study, on yellow fever vaccine responses in identical twins.

Source material: PBMCs. The receptors were gathered from a woman aged 18 to 35 in good health. Both conserved end residues are part of each CDR3. A D gene is named only where the DNA matches it firmly. The listing skips clone size in some rows; elsewhere it reads once, few, many or a size class.

CDR3aa: CASSWTDNTEAFF; CDR3nt: TGTGCCAGCAGCTGGACGGATAACACTGAAGCTTTCTTT; j_gene: TRBJ1-1; v_gene: TRBV7-8; d_gene: .; abundance: many
CDR3aa: CASSSTEAFF; CDR3nt: TGTGCCAGCAGCAGCACTGAAGCTTTCTTT; j_gene: TRBJ1-1; v_gene: TRBV7-9; d_gene: .; abundance: many
CDR3aa: CASSQFQQPQHF; CDR3nt: TGTGCCAGCAGCCAATTTCAGCAGCCCCAGCATTTT; j_gene: TRBJ1-5; v_gene: TRBV16; d_gene: .; abundance: .
CDR3aa: CSASLLRTSGSLAGELFF; CDR3nt: TGCAGTGCTAGTCTCTTGAGGACTAGCGGGAGTTTGGCCGGGGAGCTGTTTTTT; j_gene: TRBJ2-2; v_gene: TRBV20-1; d_gene: TRBD2; abundance: .
CDR3aa: CASSLGGWNTGELFF; CDR3nt: TGTGCCAGCAGCTTAGGCGGATGGAACACCGGGGAGCTGTTTTTT; j_gene: TRBJ2-2; v_gene: TRBV13; d_gene: .; abundance: many
CDR3aa: CASSLRDPRGEQYF; CDR3nt: TGTGCCAGCAGCTTGCGAGACCCCCGGGGCGAGCAGTACTTC; j_gene: TRBJ2-7; v_gene: TRBV11-2; d_gene: .; abundance: few
CDR3aa: CASSRGSYTDTQYF; CDR3nt: TGCGCCAGCAGCCGCGGGTCTTACACAGATACGCAGTATTTT; j_gene: TRBJ2-3; v_gene: TRBV4-3; d_gene: .; abundance: many
CDR3aa: CASSSHGEGKGYTF; CDR3nt: TGTGCCAGCAGCTCTCACGGGGAGGGAAAGGGCTACACCTTC; j_gene: TRBJ1-2; v_gene: TRBV7-9; d_gene: .; abundance: few
CDR3aa: CASSFVDSNQPQHF; CDR3nt: TGTGCCAGCAGCTTCGTGGATAGCAATCAGCCCCAGCATTTT; j_gene: TRBJ1-5; v_gene: TRBV5-5; d_gene: .; abundance: few
CDR3aa: CASARGGTYNEQFF; CDR3nt: TGTGCCAGCGCCAGGGGCGGGACCTACAATGAGCAGTTCTTC; j_gene: TRBJ2-1; v_gene: TRBV7-9; d_gene: .; abundance: few
CDR3aa: CASSLGRTSGSLETQYF; CDR3nt: TGTGCCAGCAGCTTAGGAAGGACTAGCGGGAGTTTGGAGACCCAGTACTTC; j_gene: TRBJ2-5; v_gene: TRBV7-2; d_gene: TRBD2; abundance: once
CDR3aa: CSAGRGGANTGELFF; CDR3nt: TGCAGTGCGGGCCGCGGGGGGGCAAACACCGGGGAGCTGTTTTTT; j_gene: TRBJ2-2; v_gene: TRBV20-1; d_gene: TRBD2; abundance: few
CDR3aa: CASSPRDTGELFF; CDR3nt: TGCGCCAGCAGCCCCAGGGATACCGGGGAGCTGTTTTTT; j_gene: TRBJ2-2; v_gene: TRBV5-1; d_gene: .; abundance: many
CDR3aa: CASSTGNQPQHF; CDR3nt: TGTGCCAGCAGCACGGGCAATCAGCCCCAGCATTTT; j_gene: TRBJ1-5; v_gene: TRBV7-2; d_gene: .; abundance: many
CDR3aa: CASSPRPTYEQYF; CDR3nt: TGTGCCAGCAGCCCAAGGCCCACCTACGAGCAGTACTTC; j_gene: TRBJ2-7; v_gene: TRBV28; d_gene: .; abundance: many
CDR3aa: CASSQESRGYEQFF; CDR3nt: TGTGCCAGCAGCCAAGAGTCGCGGGGTTATGAGCAGTTCTTC; j_gene: TRBJ2-1; v_gene: TRBV4-2; d_gene: .; abundance: many
CDR3aa: CASSFIRVGYEQYF; CDR3nt: TGTGCCAGCAGCTTTATAAGAGTGGGCTACGAGCAGTACTTC; j_gene: TRBJ2-7; v_gene: TRBV5-6; d_gene: .; abundance: .
CDR3aa: CASSLNLGTEETQYF; CDR3nt: TGTGCCAGCAGTTTAAATCTGGGCACGGAAGAGACCCAGTACTTC; j_gene: TRBJ2-5; v_gene: TRBV28; d_gene: .; abundance: .
CDR3aa: CASSWYTEAFF; CDR3nt: TGTGCCAGCAGTTGGTACACTGAAGCTTTCTTT; j_gene: TRBJ1-1; v_gene: TRBV28; d_gene: .; abundance: few
CDR3aa: CASTPSLSGRLAGYEQYF; CDR3nt: TGTGCCAGCACCCCTTCTCTTTCGGGCCGACTAGCGGGATACGAGCAGTACTTC; j_gene: TRBJ2-7; v_gene: TRBV12-3/TRBV12-4; d_gene: TRBD2; abundance: .
CDR3aa: CASSQDLPSMAGTDTQYF; CDR3nt: TGTGCCAGCAGCCAAGACCTACCCTCCATGGCTGGCACAGATACGCAGTATTTT; j_gene: TRBJ2-3; v_gene: TRBV14; d_gene: .; abundance: many
CDR3aa: CASSVNPGGGRETQYF; CDR3nt: TGTGCCAGCAGCGTAAATCCGGGGGGGGGCCGAGAGACCCAGTACTTC; j_gene: TRBJ2-5; v_gene: TRBV9; d_gene: TRBD2; abundance: few
CDR3aa: CASRGMGPQSEQYF; CDR3nt: TGCGCCAGCAGAGGCATGGGACCCCAGAGCGAGCAGTACTTC; j_gene: TRBJ2-7; v_gene: TRBV5-1; d_gene: .; abundance: few
CDR3aa: CASSQPGQLNTEAFF; CDR3nt: TGTGCCAGCAGCCAGCCGGGACAATTGAACACTGAAGCTTTCTTT; j_gene: TRBJ1-1; v_gene: TRBV4-2; d_gene: .; abundance: few
CDR3aa: CATSRGGVGEQYF; CDR3nt: TGTGCCACCAGCAGAGGCGGTGTTGGCGAGCAGTACTTC; j_gene: TRBJ2-7; v_gene: TRBV15; d_gene: .; abundance: many
CDR3aa: CASRPSGYNEQFF; CDR3nt: TGTGCCAGCAGACCCTCGGGGTACAATGAGCAGTTCTTC; j_gene: TRBJ2-1; v_gene: TRBV6-1; d_gene: .; abundance: .
CDR3aa: CSAYLAGAARNEQFF; CDR3nt: TGCAGTGCTTATCTAGCGGGAGCCGCCCGTAATGAGCAGTTCTTC; j_gene: TRBJ2-1; v_gene: TRBV20-1; d_gene: TRBD2; abundance: .
CDR3aa: CASSLDFLRDRGVTGELFF; CDR3nt: TGCGCCAGCAGCTTGGATTTTTTAAGGGACAGGGGCGTCACCGGGGAGCTGTTTTTT; j_gene: TRBJ2-2; v_gene: TRBV5-1; d_gene: TRBD1; abundance: .
CDR3aa: CASSSYPDRVNEQYF; CDR3nt: TGTGCCAGCAGTTCATACCCGGACAGGGTCAACGAGCAGTACTTC; j_gene: TRBJ2-7; v_gene: TRBV28; d_gene: TRBD1; abundance: .
CDR3aa: CASSSGAGPNTDTQYF; CDR3nt: TGTGCCAGCAGCTCTGGAGCGGGACCAAACACAGATACGCAGTATTTT; j_gene: TRBJ2-3; v_gene: TRBV7-9; d_gene: TRBD2; abundance: many
CDR3aa: CSASQAGGLPHTGELFF; CDR3nt: TGCAGTGCTAGCCAAGCGGGAGGGCTACCCCACACCGGGGAGCTGTTTTTT; j_gene: TRBJ2-2; v_gene: TRBV20-1; d_gene: TRBD2; abundance: .
CDR3aa: CASSSTGGSEKLFF; CDR3nt: TGTGCCAGCAGCTCGACAGGGGGCAGTGAAAAACTGTTTTTT; j_gene: TRBJ1-4; v_gene: TRBV7-8; d_gene: TRBD1; abundance: few
CDR3aa: CASSHAPRGEAEQFF; CDR3nt: TGTGCCAGCAGCCACGCCCCACGGGGGGAGGCTGAGCAGTTCTTC; j_gene: TRBJ2-1; v_gene: TRBV3-1; d_gene: TRBD2; abundance: few
CDR3aa: CSVEASGYEQYF; CDR3nt: TGCAGCGTTGAAGCATCGGGGTACGAGCAGTACTTC; j_gene: TRBJ2-7; v_gene: TRBV29-1; d_gene: .; abundance: few
CDR3aa: CASIPTGEGYNEQFF; CDR3nt: TGTGCCAGCATCCCAACAGGGGAAGGATACAATGAGCAGTTCTTC; j_gene: TRBJ2-1; v_gene: TRBV12-3/TRBV12-4; d_gene: TRBD1; abundance: many
CDR3aa: CASSLEASNYGYTF; CDR3nt: TGTGCCAGCAGTTTAGAGGCATCGAACTATGGCTACACCTTC; j_gene: TRBJ1-2; v_gene: TRBV28; d_gene: .; abundance: few
CDR3aa: CSAIGTGGWETQYF; CDR3nt: TGCAGCGCCATCGGGACAGGGGGCTGGGAGACCCAGTACTTC; j_gene: TRBJ2-5; v_gene: TRBV29-1; d_gene: TRBD1; abundance: many
CDR3aa: CASSDSGGYPEQYF; CDR3nt: TGTGCCAGCAGTGATAGCGGGGGGTATCCCGAGCAGTACTTC; j_gene: TRBJ2-7; v_gene: TRBV6-1; d_gene: TRBD2; abundance: few
CDR3aa: CASSTTDRADQTQYF; CDR3nt: TGTGCCAGCAGCACTACGGACAGGGCTGATCAGACCCAGTACTTC; j_gene: TRBJ2-5; v_gene: TRBV28; d_gene: TRBD1; abundance: few
CDR3aa: CASSYSGRTYEQYF; CDR3nt: TGTGCCAGCAGTTACTCAGGCAGAACCTACGAGCAGTACTTC; j_gene: TRBJ2-7; v_gene: TRBV6-2/TRBV6-3; d_gene: .; abundance: few
CDR3aa: CASSLGAGAQVQPQHF; CDR3nt: TGTGCCAGCAGCTTAGGCGCAGGGGCGCAGGTTCAGCCCCAGCATTTT; j_gene: TRBJ1-5; v_gene: TRBV5-6; d_gene: .; abundance: many
CDR3aa: CASSERDTPGNTIYF; CDR3nt: TGTGCCAGCAGTGAAAGGGACACTCCTGGAAACACCATATATTTT; j_gene: TRBJ1-3; v_gene: TRBV2; d_gene: .; abundance: .
CDR3aa: CASNFDRVSTDTQYF; CDR3nt: TGTGCCAGCAATTTCGACAGGGTGTCGACAGATACGCAGTATTTT; j_gene: TRBJ2-3; v_gene: TRBV12-3/TRBV12-4; d_gene: TRBD1; abundance: .
CDR3aa: CASSLERGTNSPLHF; CDR3nt: TGCGCCAGCAGCTTGGAGCGGGGGACAAATTCACCCCTCCACTTT; j_gene: TRBJ1-6; v_gene: TRBV5-1; d_gene: .; abundance: few
CDR3aa: CASSFRDRIYEQYF; CDR3nt: TGTGCCAGCAGTTTTCGGGACAGAATCTACGAGCAGTACTTC; j_gene: TRBJ2-7; v_gene: TRBV27; d_gene: TRBD1; abundance: .